The sample holds one count of the clone carrying this T cell receptor (beta chain). V was shortened by 4 bases and J by 1 base, with 13 bases between the two germline ends. The germline CDR1 and CDR2 sequences are SQVTM and ANQGSEA. The CDR3 covers 14 residues. This entry comes from a study of blood T cell repertoires in COVID-19. Looking at the study overall: COVID-19 samples, acute and convalescent, were from the United States, Italy and Spain. Sources were T cells, B-cell-depleted T cells, or PBMCs; the material itself was cDNA or gDNA.

Sequencing used immunoSEQ multiplex PCR; TCRdb keeps in-frame clones, though not all of them. Of about 92,000 clones detected, roughly 76% appear once; the ten largest clones hold approximately 16%. The source is an elderly woman with active or convalescent COVID-19. Sample: peripheral blood. The chain uses TRBV29-1 and TRBJ1-1, with unresolved D. CDR3 amino acids: CSVGLQSGNTEAFF. In nucleotides, the CDR3 is TGCAGCGTTGGGTTGCAGTCGGGGAACACTGAAGCTTTCTTT.